This TCR beta chain emerged from a study of regulatory T cells in long-lasting Graves disease. Trimming stripped 4 bases from V and 5 bases from J, with 15 bases between. The CDR3 contains 14 residues. The germline gives CDR1 SGHAT, CDR2 FQNNGV. Library construction for TCR beta used iRepertoire HTBI primers and Arm-PCR of CDR3 regions. TCRdb recomputed calls from the multiplex PCR reads with MiXCR, one row per CDR3 protein. The sample shows a few hundred thousand distinct CDR3 sequences, 20% to 25% of them seen only once. Documented time point: persistent/refractory GD, antithyroid drugs over 5 years with positive TRAb. Construction of the TCR library relied on RNA isolated from PBMCs. About this clonotype: Antigen specificity is unknown.

Study-level results: Favored usage of TRBV28, TRBJ1-2 and TRBJ2-5 was recorded in persistent disease.

This chain joins TRBV11-2 and TRBJ2-7; tentatively, D is TRBD2 (6 bases). The TCR sequence derives from a female donor with Graves disease. The specimen comprised peripheral blood mononuclear cells (PBMCs), sampled when the disease was refractory, from a patient treated with antithyroid drugs. In nucleotides, the CDR3 is TGTGCCAGCAGCTCTACTAGCTCTGCCGACGAGCAGTACTTC. Amino acids: CASSSTSSADEQYF.